One and the same sample provided the 17 T cell receptor beta chains below, sequenced in a study of blood T cell repertoires in COVID-19. The repertoire was sequenced with immunoSEQ multiplex PCR; TCRdb's copy has only in-frame clones and lacks some. The sample consists of around 200,000 clones, more than 75% of them appearing once. The specimen sequenced was peripheral blood. These receptors all stem from a man between 18 and 35 years old with active or convalescent COVID-19.

The rearrangement joins TRBV7-2 to TRBJ1-1; TRBD1 might be the D (6 bases). Germline CDR1 SGHTA, CDR2 FQGNSA. The CDR3 length is 14 residues. The V end lost 5 bases, the J end lost 1 base, and 11 bases lay between the germline ends. The CDR3 bases are TGTGCCAGCAGCAGGGGGTCTTCGAACACTGAAGCTTTCTTT. This codes for CASSRGSSNTEAFF. Full variable domain (outside the CDR3, taken from reference TRBV7-2 and TRBJ1-1): GAGVSQSPSNKVTEKGKDVELRCDPISGHTALYWYRQSLGQGLEFLIYFQGNSAPDKSGLPSDRFSAERTGGSVSTLTIQRTQQEDSAVYLCASSRGSSNTEAFFGQGTRLTVV.

A few counts support this clone. The chain uses TRBV10-3 and TRBJ1-5; TRBD1 aligns across 7 bases. Germline-derived CDR1 and CDR2 are ENHRY and SYGVKD. This CDR3 region has 13 residues. The J segment lost 5 bases and the V segment lost 6 bases, leaving 4 bases of the junction unmatched. The chain's CDR3 is CAIRGGQDQPQHF. The CDR3, as DNA: TGTGCCATCAGGGGCGGACAGGATCAGCCCCAGCATTTT.

V gene TRBV4-1 combines with J gene TRBJ1-4, with TRBD1 matching 7 bases. V gave up 0 bases and J gave up 2 bases; unmatched junction bases: 9. Per germline, CDR1 MGHRA and CDR2 YSYEKL. The CDR3 has 18 residues. This chain's CDR3 is CASSQDFGRQGTNEKLFF. CDR3 in DNA: TGCGCCAGCAGCCAAGATTTTGGGAGACAGGGTACTAATGAAAAACTGTTTTTT.

The chain links TRBV27 to TRBJ2-5; 8 nucleotides agree with TRBD2. Trimming cost V 5 bases and J 5 bases; bases outside gene matches: 10. Germline values: CDR1 MNHEY, CDR2 SMNVEV (reference sequence). The CDR3 is 15 residues long. CDR3 region: CASSPLAGGRETQYF. CDR3 nucleotides: TGTGCCAGCAGTCCCCTCGCGGGAGGCCGTGAGACCCAGTACTTC.

V usage is TRBV27 and J usage is TRBJ2-3; 7 nucleotides agree with TRBD2. The CDR3 length is 15 residues. From germline, CDR1 is MNHEY and CDR2 SMNVEV (reference sequence). V lost 4 bases and J lost 3; bases outside the gene matches: 7. The CDR3 sequence: CASSWGGHSTDTQYF. The CDR3 DNA is TGTGCCAGCAGTTGGGGAGGGCATTCAACAGATACGCAGTATTTT.

The chain combines TRBV13 with TRBJ1-4; TRBD1 matches at 7 bases. Germline V gene lookup returns CDR1 PRHDT and CDR2 FYEKMQ (reference sequence). The length of the CDR3 is 15 residues. The J segment lost 6 bases and the V segment lost 5 bases, leaving 9 bases of the junction unmatched. The DNA for the CDR3 is TGTGCCAGCAGCGCCGGGGGCAGGGGGGATGAAAAACTGTTTTTT. This encodes CASSAGGRGDEKLFF.

This clone was counted a single time. The chain recombines TRBV18 with TRBJ2-7; D not certain. CDR3 size: 16 residues. CDR1 is KGHSH, CDR2 LQKENI, per germline. Trimming pared 0 bases from V and 4 bases from J, leaving 16 bases between. CDR3 sequence reads: CASSPPLSGVTYEQYF. The CDR3, as DNA: TGTGCCAGCTCACCACCTTTGTCAGGCGTTACTTACGAGCAGTACTTC.

This chain links TRBV6-5 with TRBJ1-5, with 7 bases identical to TRBD1. CDR1 is MNHEY, CDR2 SVGAGI, per germline. Losses at the gene ends were 6 bases for V and 2 bases for J; bases not matched to a gene: 7. The CDR3 spans 15 residues. CDR3: CASRQRGPGNQPQHF. CDR3 bases: TGTGCCAGCAGACAGAGGGGGCCCGGCAATCAGCCCCAGCATTTT.

V gene TRBV28 combines with J gene TRBJ1-2; a weak D match, TRBD1 (6 bases). CDR1 is MDHEN, CDR2 SYDVKM, per germline. Deletions cut 4 bases from V and 1 base from J, with 13 bases between. The CDR3 totals 15 residues. The CDR3 DNA reads as TGTGCCAGCAGTTCCCAGACAGGATATAACTATGGCTACACCTTC. This encodes CASSSQTGYNYGYTF.

This sequence joins TRBV30 and TRBJ2-4; 8 nucleotides align to TRBD1. Trimming at V came to 3 bases and at J to 4 bases, leaving 5 bases not matched to a gene. Germline assignment: CDR1 GTSNPN and CDR2 SVGIG (reference sequence). The CDR3 consists of 14 residues. The chain's CDR3 is CAWRPGQGKNIQYF. In nucleotides, the CDR3 is TGTGCCTGGAGGCCTGGACAGGGAAAAAACATTCAGTACTTC.

This clone was detected only once. CDR3 coding DNA: TGTGCCAGCCTTCTTTCGGGGGTTAGCTCTGGAAACACCATATATTTT. This encodes CASLLSGVSSGNTIYF. The V and J genes are TRBV7-9 and TRBJ1-3; a weak D match, TRBD1 (5 bases). V was cut by 8 bases and J by 0 bases, with 17 bases left in between. Germline CDR1 SEHNR, CDR2 FQNEAQ (reference sequence). This CDR3 comprises 16 residues.

The V gene is TRBV6-1, the J gene TRBJ2-7; possible D gene TRBD2, 5 bases. From germline, CDR1 is MNHNS and CDR2 SASEGT. V gave up 4 bases and J gave up 0 bases, with 22 bases separating them. The CDR3 covers 18 residues. As DNA, the CDR3 is TGTGCCAGCAGTGCCAAGGTTGTGGGCGGGTCGAGCTCCTACGAGCAGTACGTC. It translates to CASSAKVVGGSSSYEQYV.

Here the CDR3 reads CASSWGDQPQHF. Written as DNA, the CDR3 is TGTGCCAGCAGTTGGGGAGATCAGCCCCAGCATTTT. This rearrangement joins TRBV28 to TRBJ1-5; D uncertain. V was cut by 4 bases and J by 5 bases, with 6 bases left in between. The CDR3 contains 12 residues. Germline CDR1 MDHEN, CDR2 SYDVKM.

This clone turned up a few times. This chain uses TRBV28 with TRBJ1-1; TRBD1 matches 12 bases. The J segment lost 11 bases and the V segment lost 5 bases, leaving 21 bases of the junction unmatched. Germline CDR1 MDHEN, CDR2 SYDVKM. CDR3 length: 18 residues. The CDR3 region is CASSTGQGAIGTVEWAFF. DNA for the CDR3: TGTGCCAGCAGTACGGGACAGGGGGCGATTGGTACGGTCGAGTGGGCTTTCTTT.

The J gene is TRBJ2-7, the V gene TRBV29-1, with TRBD2 identical over 11 bases. This CDR3 is built from 14 residues. The V gene end was trimmed by 6 bases and the J gene end by 2 bases; junction bases not matched to a gene: 6. Germline V gives CDR1 SQVTM, CDR2 ANQGSEA. CDR3 coding DNA: TGCAGCGTGGGGGGGACTAGCGGAACCTACGAGCAGTACTTC. Its translation: CSVGGTSGTYEQYF.

The chain is built from TRBV10-3 and TRBJ1-3; 8 bases are shared with TRBD1. Trimming removed 10 bases from V and 8 bases from J; junction bases left unmatched: 22. Germline CDR1 reads ENHRY; CDR2 reads SYGVKD. This CDR3 region has 17 residues. In nucleotides, the CDR3 is TGTGCCAGTCGTACGACTCCTAAAGGGGCACAGGGGGACACCATATATTTT. Amino acid sequence: CASRTTPKGAQGDTIYF.

The gene calls are TRBV12-5 and TRBJ1-3; no firm D call. The germline V and J ends were trimmed by 6 bases and 1 base, with 7 bases remaining between them. Germline loops: CDR1 LGHNT, CDR2 FRNRAP. This CDR3 has 13 residues. The CDR3 reads CASGAPSGNTIYF. For the CDR3, the DNA is TGTGCTAGTGGGGCCCCGTCTGGAAACACCATATATTTT.